The next 17 T cell receptor beta chains were all read from a single sample in a study of blood T cell repertoires in COVID-19. Measured with immunoSEQ multiplex PCR; TCRdb has only the in-frame clones, and not every one. Among a few hundred thousand clones, approximately 84% were seen once, and the ten largest hold about 3%. Input material: PBMCs or T cells enriched from blood (not recorded which). The receptors stem from a man over 45 who had recovered from COVID-19.

This clone showed up just a few times. Germline and junction disagree at one end, which may indicate a read error. The chain is built from TRBV19 and TRBJ2-3, with D possibly TRBD1 on 5 matching bases. CDR1 and CDR2 from the germline V gene are LNHDA and SQIVND (reference sequence). The CDR3 loop spans 14 amino acids. CDR3 sequence reads: CASSPSGYTGTQYF. Written as DNA, the CDR3 is TGTGCCAGTAGCCCCTCAGGGTATACAGGTACGCAGTATTTT.

The V gene is TRBV5-4, the J gene TRBJ2-7; 7 bases match TRBD1. V was clipped by 3 bases and J by 3 bases; unmatched bases: 9. The germline CDR1 and CDR2 sequences are SGHNT and YYREEE (reference sequence). The CDR3 spans 15 residues. The CDR3 sequence is CASSSFKQGSYEQYF. DNA of the CDR3: TGTGCCAGCAGCTCCTTTAAACAGGGGAGCTACGAGCAGTACTTC.

The V and J genes are TRBV5-6 and TRBJ2-5; perhaps TRBD1 as D (5 bases). V shed 2 bases and J shed 5 bases, with 16 bases lying between them. The CDR3 extends over 15 amino acids. Germline V gene lookup returns CDR1 SGHDT and CDR2 YYEEEE. The CDR3 loop reads CASSFVTDSGETQYF. DNA for the CDR3: TGTGCCAGCAGCTTCGTAACAGACTCAGGGGAGACCCAGTACTTC.

V is TRBV27 and J is TRBJ2-3, with 10 bases that match TRBD1. The CDR3 contains 15 residues. V lost 6 bases and J lost 4; bases outside the gene matches: 7. CDR1 is MNHEY, CDR2 SMNVEV, per germline (reference sequence). The CDR3 DNA is TGTGCCAGCAGCCGACAGGGGGCAGTCCCAGATACGCAGTATTTT. Translating gives CASSRQGAVPDTQYF.

V gene TRBV27 combines with J gene TRBJ2-3; weak D call: TRBD2 (6 bases). The CDR3 is made up of 15 amino acids. CDR1 and CDR2 (germline): MNHEY, SMNVEV (reference sequence). V was pared by 5 bases and J by 0 bases, with 12 bases between. The CDR3 region is CASSGTRASTDTQYF. Here the CDR3 DNA reads TGTGCCAGCAGTGGGACTCGAGCTAGCACAGATACGCAGTATTTT.

This clone was detected a few times. This rearrangement joins TRBV21-1 to TRBJ1-6; the table assigns TRBD1, which was not confirmed against the DNA. TRBV21-1 is recorded as a pseudogene. CDR3 length: 17 amino acids. Here the CDR3 reads CASRKKMEQGKSSPLHF. In DNA form, the CDR3 reads TGTGCCAGCAGAAAAAAAATGGAGCAGGGTAAATCTTCACCCCTCCACTTT.

This chain uses TRBV5-1 with TRBJ2-7, with a weak D call TRBD1 (5 bases). Looked up from germline, CDR1 is SGHRS and CDR2 is YFSETQ. There are 18 residues in the CDR3. With 0 bases removed from V and 3 bases from J, the gap between germline ends came to 22 bases. CDR3 protein: CASSLGDTQGILDYEQYF. CDR3 DNA: TGCGCCAGCAGCTTGGGCGATACCCAGGGAATTTTGGACTACGAGCAGTACTTC.

The rearrangement uses TRBV9 and TRBJ2-2; 7 nucleotides match TRBD1. The CDR3 is made up of 14 amino acids. Losses at the gene ends were 1 base for V and 4 bases for J; bases not matched to a gene: 1. Per germline, CDR1 SGDLS and CDR2 YYNGEE. CDR3 amino acids: CASSVTGATGELFF. In DNA, the CDR3 is TGTGCCAGCAGCGTAACAGGGGCCACCGGGGAGCTGTTTTTT.

This chain's CDR3 is CASRESEKLFF. DNA of the CDR3: TGCGCCAGCAGGGAGTCCGAAAAACTGTTTTTT. The chain carries TRBV5-1 and TRBJ1-4; D is ambiguous. This CDR3 spans 11 amino acids. The V gene's germline CDR1 is SGHRS and CDR2 YFSETQ. Deletions cut 5 bases from V and 8 bases from J, with 7 bases between.

CDR3 sequence (DNA): TGTGCCAGCAGCTCCGCCCTATTGCTTGGAAACACCATATATTTT. Translation gives CASSSALLLGNTIYF. The chain couples TRBV7-9 to TRBJ1-3; D call uncertain. Germline lookup yields CDR1 SEHNR and CDR2 FQNEAQ (reference sequence). The V end was cut by 4 bases, the J end by 3 bases, with 13 bases between. The CDR3 loop spans 15 amino acids.

The rearrangement links TRBV5-1 to TRBJ2-2; 8 positions match TRBD1. Unmatched junction bases numbered 6, after V lost 4 bases and J lost 1 base. This CDR3 has 16 residues. Looked up from germline, CDR1 is SGHRS and CDR2 is YFSETQ. The CDR3 DNA reads TGCGCCAGCAGCCCTTCGGGACAGGTGAACACCGGGGAGCTGTTTTTT. It codes for CASSPSGQVNTGELFF.

V usage is TRBV4-1 and J usage is TRBJ2-7, with TRBD1 matching 11 bases. Germline assignment: CDR1 MGHRA and CDR2 YSYEKL. V trimming: 1 base; J trimming: 2 bases; junction bases outside the gene matches: 7. The CDR3 has 17 residues. CDR3 residues: CASSQAAEGQGAYEQYF. In nucleotides, the CDR3 is TGCGCCAGCAGCCAAGCGGCCGAGGGACAGGGGGCCTACGAGCAGTACTTC.

The chain is built from TRBV7-2 and TRBJ2-3; the D gene is possibly TRBD2 (5 bases). Germline V gives CDR1 SGHTA, CDR2 FQGNSA. The V gene lost 1 base and the J gene lost 1 base, with 12 bases spanning the gap. The CDR3 loop spans 16 amino acids. The CDR3 sequence is CASSLGGLGRTDTQYF. The CDR3 DNA reads as TGTGCCAGCAGCTTAGGAGGACTGGGCCGCACAGATACGCAGTATTTT.

The chain links TRBV3-1 (or the pseudogene TRBV3-2) to TRBJ2-7, with D possibly TRBD2 on 7 matching bases. Trimming shortened V by 5 bases and J by 6 bases, and 17 bases separated the two germline ends. Germline values: CDR1 LGHDT, CDR2 YNNKEL (reference sequence). The CDR3 length is 14 residues. Written as DNA, the CDR3 is TGTGCCAGCAGCGCCATGGGGGGGGCGACCGAGCAGTACTTC. Translating gives CASSAMGGATEQYF.

This clone was observed a single time. The chain joins TRBV9 to TRBJ2-7, with D perhaps TRBD2 (6 bases). V was shortened by 0 bases and J by 2 bases, with 9 bases between the two germline ends. In germline, CDR1 is SGDLS, CDR2 YYNGEE. The CDR3 contains 14 residues. This CDR3 is CASSVAGEPYEQYF. CDR3 DNA sequence: TGTGCCAGCAGCGTAGCGGGAGAACCCTACGAGCAGTACTTC.

The J gene is TRBJ1-5, the V gene TRBV28; 7 bases agree with TRBD1. Germline V CDR1 and CDR2: MDHEN, SYDVKM. This CDR3 contains 13 residues. V was clipped by 6 bases and J by 4 bases; unmatched bases: 3. The CDR3 here is CASRGQLNQPQHF. As DNA, the CDR3 is TGTGCCAGCAGGGGACAGTTGAATCAGCCCCAGCATTTT.

The chain couples TRBV7-2 to TRBJ2-7; D is perhaps TRBD1 (6 bases). Germline V gene lookup returns CDR1 SGHTA and CDR2 FQGNSA. The CDR3 totals 14 residues. Trimming took off 1 base at V and 9 bases at J, with 16 bases between the two ends. CDR3 DNA sequence: TGTGCCAGCAGCTTAGGCTACAGGGCGAAGGGGCAGTACTTC. Its protein is CASSLGYRAKGQYF.